The table lists the clone carrying this T cell receptor (beta chain) with a few counts. The germline V gene has CDR1 LGHDT and CDR2 YNNKEL (reference sequence). The CDR3 has 14 amino acids. V shed 4 bases and J 4 bases; nucleotides not matched to a gene: 4. Produced via immunoSEQ multiplex PCR; TCRdb's table is partial and in-frame only. The data contain about 79,000 clones, more than 85% of them singletons. The data were taken from a study of control samples from healthy donors and cancer patients. Sequenced input: PBMCs. This TCR derives from a woman aged 40 to 50 with lung cancer. The V gene is TRBV3-1 (or the pseudogene TRBV3-2), the J gene TRBJ1-2; 9 bases map to TRBD1. The CDR3 is CASSRTGEGYGYTF. In DNA form, the CDR3 reads TGTGCCAGCAGCCGGACAGGGGAAGGCTATGGCTACACCTTC.